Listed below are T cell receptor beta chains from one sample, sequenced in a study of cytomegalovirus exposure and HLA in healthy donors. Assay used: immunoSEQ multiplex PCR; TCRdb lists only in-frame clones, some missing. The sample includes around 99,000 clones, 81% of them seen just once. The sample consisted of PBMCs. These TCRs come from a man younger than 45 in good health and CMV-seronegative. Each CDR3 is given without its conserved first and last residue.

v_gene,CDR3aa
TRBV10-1,ASSEDTRTGKSEQY
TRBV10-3,AVAGTGISEAF
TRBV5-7,ASRHPHRGKSNTIY
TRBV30,AWSRVYQETQY
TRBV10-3,ATQGGGANGYT
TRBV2,ASSAGTGVLNEKLF
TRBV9,ASSPGQGPYEQY
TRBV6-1,ASGTEFSNQPQH
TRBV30,AWSTLHRGIGYEQY
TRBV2,ASTLRLAGSDTQY
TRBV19,ASSRGGANDEQY
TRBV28,ASQPGTGSHEQF
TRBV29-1,SVEVYWESGVKETQY
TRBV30,AWSLRRGSTEAF
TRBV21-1,ASSNRDRGPPVYEQY
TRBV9,ASSVSTAERGEAF
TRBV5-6,ASSPPLGDTDTQY
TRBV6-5,ASSYSWAGRNQPQH
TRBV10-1,ASSESGTRNTEAF
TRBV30,AWRARAVAGELF
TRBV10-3,AISDGGGPTDTQY
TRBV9,AMGGLEQY
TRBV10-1,ASSDGGLGTGELF
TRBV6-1,ASSDGGYEQY
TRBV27,ASAPGLSYEQY
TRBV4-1,ASSQPWRQGTVLSQY
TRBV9,ASSSGQPRAGNTIY
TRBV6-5,ASSYAQGRNQPQH
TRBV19,ASKDRDIHQPQH
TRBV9,ASSPWTGSYEQY
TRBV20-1,SAEQGRGT
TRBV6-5,ASSYGTANTEAF
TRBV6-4,ASSGLTGSEQY
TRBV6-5,ASSRGAGVLAEQY
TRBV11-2,ASSSQGGPQAQY
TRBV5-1,ASSSKQGIHGYT
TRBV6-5,ASSYGGLSSYEQY
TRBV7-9,ASSFAGGKGEQY
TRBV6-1,ASSVFPQGGSPLH
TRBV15,ATSFRQGISDEQY
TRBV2,ASTTGTEAF
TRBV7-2,ASSLGGTGPDEQY
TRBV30,VVGRGAYNEQF